This T cell receptor beta chain originates from a study of T cell responses to AZD1222 COVID-19 vaccine. J lost 5 bases, V lost 0 bases, and 6 bases had no gene match. This CDR3 is 15 amino acids long. Germline loops: CDR1 LGHDT, CDR2 YNNKEL (reference sequence). Measured with immunoSEQ multiplex PCR; TCRdb has only the in-frame clones, and not every one. The sample holds more than 150,000 clones, around 94% seen once. Sequenced material: peripheral blood, taken on day 0 of AZD1222 vaccination. This sequence originates from an adult in good health. The chain employs TRBV3-1 (or the pseudogene TRBV3-2) and TRBJ1-1; 7 positions match TRBD1. The CDR3 loop is CASSQEGQGVTEAFF. CDR3 nucleotides: TGTGCCAGCAGCCAAGAGGGTCAGGGGGTGACTGAAGCTTTCTTT.